This T cell receptor beta chain appears in the sequencing data of a study of T cell responses to AZD1222 COVID-19 vaccine. Overall study results and limits: Seropositive status at baseline applied to only a handful of AZD1222 recipients. Increased Spike-specific TCR breadth and depth were observed after two AZD1222 doses. Donors were chiefly white British, with a greater number of females, and clonal diversity was perhaps underestimated. Sampling captured repertoires only after the peak T cell response.

Measured with immunoSEQ multiplex PCR; TCRdb has only the in-frame clones, and not every one. The sample shows 200,000 to 250,000 clones, roughly 94% of them seen only once. Regarding this clone: Its antigen is still unknown.

CDR1 and CDR2 (germline): LNHDA, SQIVND (reference sequence). The CDR3 extends over 16 amino acids. Trimming took 6 bases from V and 2 from J; bases not matched to a gene: 10. The rearrangement links TRBV19 to TRBJ2-5; the match to TRBD2 covers 9 bases. This material consisted of peripheral blood, taken 28 days after the second dose of the MenACWY control vaccine. The sequence came from an adult who received the MenACWY meningococcal vaccine as a control. In DNA, the CDR3 is TGTGCCAGTAGCGGCGGTCTAGCGGGGAGTCAAGAGACCCAGTACTTC. Translated, it gives CASSGGLAGSQETQYF.